The TCR beta chain described here comes from a study of identical twins. This clonotype was seen at least ten times. The antigen is undetermined. One entry per CDR3 protein results from TCRdb running MiXCR on the 5' RACE reads. Of 550,000 to 800,000 distinct CDR3 sequences in the sample, just over 7% were seen once. Study findings and constraints: Twins' surplus sharing was weaker for beta out-of-frame sequences.

There are 13 residues in the CDR3. V was pared by 0 bases and J by 8 bases, with 10 bases between. Germline values: CDR1 MGHDK, CDR2 SYGVNS. The sample also formed part of further work on yellow fever vaccine responses in identical twins.

The clonotype comes from a woman under 30 in good health. Source material: PBMCs. The chain employs TRBV25-1 and TRBJ1-2; D ambiguous. CDR3 nucleotides: TGTGCCAGCAGTGAATATGAGCCCGGAGGCTACACCTTC. Its protein product is CASSEYEPGGYTF.